This T cell receptor beta chain was sequenced in a study of blood T cell repertoires in COVID-19. Study-wide background: PBMCs, B-cell-depleted T cells, or T cells were the source of the cDNA or gDNA that made up the material.

Per the original data handling: Amplification of reference gene primers was used by the study to estimate nucleated cell counts. Sequenced by immunoSEQ multiplex PCR; TCRdb stores in-frame clones only, minus some. V and J calls and clone size come straight from that table; D and trimming were deduced from the DNA. The sample records about 100,000 clones, 80% to 90% being singletons. This receptor was taken from an elderly man with COVID-19, enrolled during active disease. The specimen sequenced was peripheral blood.

The CDR3 DNA reads as TGCAGCGTTCGGACAGGGCCTGTCTATGGCTACACCTTC. Residues: CSVRTGPVYGYTF. This chain links TRBV29-1 with TRBJ1-2; 8 positions agree with TRBD1. The trim removed 5 bases at V and 4 bases at J, leaving 6 bases unmatched. CDR3 length: 13 amino acids. Germline V gene sequence: CDR1 SQVTM, CDR2 ANQGSEA.